This entry lists 10 T cell receptor beta chains sequenced from one sample in a study of OX40 agonist ivuxolimab in advanced cancers. Data came from immunoSEQ multiplex PCR; TCRdb stores just in-frame clones and leaves some out. The data show some 96,000 clones, about 91% seen once. The material sequenced was CD4+ or CD8+ T cells sorted from blood, taken in a trial of the OX40 agonist ivuxolimab. All receptors come from an adult with an advanced solid tumor such as melanoma, head and neck, liver or kidney cancer.

This clone has only one observation. The chain is built from TRBV29-1 and TRBJ2-3, with D possibly matching TRBD2 (5 bases). This CDR3 has 13 amino acids. Germline V gives CDR1 SQVTM, CDR2 ANQGSEA. V shed 5 bases and J shed 3 bases, with 12 bases lying between them. The CDR3 DNA is TGCAGCGTTCGTGAGGGCGGTACAGATACGCAGTATTTT. Translation gives CSVREGGTDTQYF.

This clone was detected a few times. The V call is TRBV19, the J call TRBJ2-1, with D perhaps TRBD1 or TRBD2 (5 bases each). The CDR3 consists of 19 residues. V lost 0 bases, J lost 3 bases, and 21 bases lay in between. Germline CDR1 LNHDA, CDR2 SQIVND (reference sequence). The CDR3: CASSIDHGTEWRFYNEQFF. As DNA, the CDR3 is TGTGCCAGTAGTATAGATCATGGGACCGAATGGAGGTTCTACAATGAGCAGTTCTTC.

This clone was counted only a few times. The rearrangement joins TRBV5-4 to TRBJ1-4; no clear D gene. Trimming pared 9 bases from V and 5 bases from J, leaving 20 bases between. CDR1 is SGHNT and CDR2 is YYREEE in the germline V gene (reference sequence). The CDR3 consists of 15 residues. The CDR3 here is CATNWAGVGNEKLFF. The CDR3 DNA is TGTGCCACCAACTGGGCGGGCGTGGGGAATGAAAAACTGTTTTTT.

This chain uses TRBV5-1 with TRBJ2-7; D not resolved. From germline, CDR1 is SGHRS and CDR2 YFSETQ. The CDR3 is 15 residues long. Trimming pared 0 bases from V and 2 bases from J, leaving 12 bases between. In nucleotides, the CDR3 is TGCGCCAGCAGCTTGGGGTCAGGTTCGGCCTACGAGCAGTACTTC. Translation: CASSLGSGSAYEQYF.

This clone has a single count. V is TRBV4-1 and J is TRBJ2-3; possible D gene TRBD2, 6 bases. The V end lost 1 base, the J end lost 1 base, and 12 bases lay between the germline ends. The CDR3 is 16 amino acids. Germline loops: CDR1 MGHRA, CDR2 YSYEKL. The CDR3 is CASSQGPGGRTDTQYF. CDR3 bases: TGCGCCAGCAGCCAAGGCCCCGGGGGACGCACAGATACGCAGTATTTT.

The chain combines TRBV5-6 with TRBJ1-2; 9 nucleotides align to TRBD1. The V and J ends lost 5 bases and 2 bases, in that order; junction bases with no gene match: 4. Germline lookup yields CDR1 SGHDT and CDR2 YYEEEE. The CDR3 length is 14 residues. CDR3: CASSGTGGNYGYTF. As DNA, the CDR3 is TGTGCCAGCAGTGGAACAGGGGGCAACTATGGCTACACCTTC.

The CDR3 DNA sequence: TGCGCCAGCAGCTTGGACAACTACGAGCAGTACTTC. As protein: CASSLDNYEQYF. The rearrangement joins TRBV5-1 to TRBJ2-7; no clear D gene. CDR3 size: 12 residues. Germline V lookup: CDR1 SGHRS, CDR2 YFSETQ. Trimming cost V 0 bases and J 3 bases, with 4 bases left between them.

V usage is TRBV19 and J usage is TRBJ2-7, with D possibly TRBD1 on 6 matching bases. V lost 3 bases, J lost 9 bases, and 21 bases lay in between. The CDR3 is 15 amino acids. Per germline, CDR1 LNHDA and CDR2 SQIVND (reference sequence). The CDR3 loop is CASSMTTGQGRVQYF. The DNA for the CDR3 is TGTGCCAGTAGTATGACGACAGGTCAAGGTCGGGTGCAGTACTTC. Full variable domain (remainder filled in from reference TRBV19 and TRBJ2-7): DGGITQSPKYLFRKEGQNVTLSCEQNLNHDAMYWYRQDPGQGLRLIYYSQIVNDFQKGDIAEGYSVSREKKESFPLTVTSAQKNPTAFYLCASSMTTGQGRVQYFGPGTRLTVT.

The chain recombines TRBV19 with TRBJ1-6; D call uncertain. CDR3 size: 12 residues. Per the germline V gene, CDR1 is LNHDA and CDR2 is SQIVND (reference sequence). Trimming removed 11 bases from V and 8 bases from J, with 13 bases in between. CDR3 sequence reads: CASSGGYSPLHF. The CDR3 bases are TGTGCCTCAAGTGGCGGATATTCACCCCTCCACTTT.

The V and J genes are TRBV7-2 and TRBJ1-1; D is undetermined. V lost 4 bases and J lost 1, with 16 bases in between. There are 16 residues in the CDR3. Germline V gives CDR1 SGHTA, CDR2 FQGNSA. CDR3 sequence: CASSSLRHPGNTEAFF. CDR3 nucleotides: TGTGCCAGCAGCTCTCTTAGACACCCAGGGAACACTGAAGCTTTCTTT.